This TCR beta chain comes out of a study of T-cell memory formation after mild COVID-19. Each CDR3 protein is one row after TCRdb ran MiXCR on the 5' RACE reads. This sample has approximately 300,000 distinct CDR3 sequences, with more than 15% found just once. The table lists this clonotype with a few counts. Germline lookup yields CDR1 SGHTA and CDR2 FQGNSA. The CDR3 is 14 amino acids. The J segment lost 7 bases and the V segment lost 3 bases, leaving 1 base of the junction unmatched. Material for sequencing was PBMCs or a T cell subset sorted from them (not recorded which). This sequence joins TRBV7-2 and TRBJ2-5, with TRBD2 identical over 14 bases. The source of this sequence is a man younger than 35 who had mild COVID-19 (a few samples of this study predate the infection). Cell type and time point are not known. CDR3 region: CASSLTSGGATQYF. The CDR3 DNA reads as TGTGCCAGCAGCTTGACTAGCGGGGGGGCGACCCAGTACTTC.